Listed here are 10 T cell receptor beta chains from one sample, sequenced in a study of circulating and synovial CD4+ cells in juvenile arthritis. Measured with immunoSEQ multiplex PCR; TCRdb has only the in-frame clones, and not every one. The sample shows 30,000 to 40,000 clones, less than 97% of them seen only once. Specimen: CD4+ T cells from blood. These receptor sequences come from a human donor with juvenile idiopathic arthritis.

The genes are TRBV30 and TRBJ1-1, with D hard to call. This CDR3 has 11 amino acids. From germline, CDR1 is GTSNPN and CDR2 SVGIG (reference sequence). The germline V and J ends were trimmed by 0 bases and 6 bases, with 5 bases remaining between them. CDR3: CAWSVEAEAFF. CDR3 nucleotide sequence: TGTGCCTGGAGTGTAGAGGCTGAAGCTTTCTTT.

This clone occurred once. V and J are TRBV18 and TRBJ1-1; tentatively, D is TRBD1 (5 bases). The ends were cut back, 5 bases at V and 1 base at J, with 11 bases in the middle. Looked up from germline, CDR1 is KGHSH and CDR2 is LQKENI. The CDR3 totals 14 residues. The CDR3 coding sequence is TGTGCCAGCTCAGCGACAGCTCCGAACACTGAAGCTTTCTTT. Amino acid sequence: CASSATAPNTEAFF.

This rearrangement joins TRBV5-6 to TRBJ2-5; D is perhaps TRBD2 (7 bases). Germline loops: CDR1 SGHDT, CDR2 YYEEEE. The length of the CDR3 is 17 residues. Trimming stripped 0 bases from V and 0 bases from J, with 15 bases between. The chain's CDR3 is CASSLVSRGTNQETQYF. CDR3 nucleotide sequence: TGTGCCAGCAGCTTGGTTTCGCGGGGGACAAACCAAGAGACCCAGTACTTC.

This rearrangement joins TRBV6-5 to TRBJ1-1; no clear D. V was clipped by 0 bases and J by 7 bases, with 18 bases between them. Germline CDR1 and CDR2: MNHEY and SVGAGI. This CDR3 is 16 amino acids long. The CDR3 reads CASSYSSWTGMNEAFF. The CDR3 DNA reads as TGTGCCAGCAGTTACTCGTCTTGGACTGGCATGAATGAAGCTTTCTTT.

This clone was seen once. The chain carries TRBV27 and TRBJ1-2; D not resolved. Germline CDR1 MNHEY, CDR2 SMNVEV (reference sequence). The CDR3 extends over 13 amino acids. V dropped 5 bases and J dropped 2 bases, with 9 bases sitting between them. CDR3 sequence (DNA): TGTGCCAGCAGTCCACAGAGAAACTATGGCTACACCTTC. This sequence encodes CASSPQRNYGYTF.

CDR3 amino acids: CASTHLDSDIISTDTQYF. CDR3 in DNA: TGCGCCAGCACCCACCTGGACAGCGACATAATAAGCACAGATACGCAGTATTTT. The chain has TRBV10-1 and TRBJ2-3; the D gene is possibly TRBD1 (6 bases). This CDR3 is built from 18 residues. V shed 7 bases and J shed 0 bases, with 23 bases lying between them. The germline V gene encodes CDR1 WNHNN and CDR2 SYGVQD (reference sequence).

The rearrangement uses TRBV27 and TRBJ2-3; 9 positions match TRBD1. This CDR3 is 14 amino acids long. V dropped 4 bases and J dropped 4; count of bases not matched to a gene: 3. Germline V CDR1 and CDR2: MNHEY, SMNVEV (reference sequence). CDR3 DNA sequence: TGTGCCAGCAGTTCACAGGGGGCGGCAGATACGCAGTATTTT. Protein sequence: CASSSQGAADTQYF.

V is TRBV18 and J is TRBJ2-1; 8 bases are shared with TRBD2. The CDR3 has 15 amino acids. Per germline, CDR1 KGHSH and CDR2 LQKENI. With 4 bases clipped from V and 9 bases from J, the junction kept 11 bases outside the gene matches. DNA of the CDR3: TGTGCCAGCTCACAACCGGGACTAGTGGAGACTGAGCAGTTCTTC. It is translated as CASSQPGLVETEQFF.

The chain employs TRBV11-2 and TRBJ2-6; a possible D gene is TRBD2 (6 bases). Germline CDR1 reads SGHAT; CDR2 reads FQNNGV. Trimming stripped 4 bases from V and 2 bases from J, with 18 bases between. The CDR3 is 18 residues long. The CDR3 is CASSSRAGRVTGANVLTF. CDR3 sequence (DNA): TGTGCCAGCAGCTCACGTGCGGGGAGAGTTACTGGGGCCAACGTCCTGACTTTC.

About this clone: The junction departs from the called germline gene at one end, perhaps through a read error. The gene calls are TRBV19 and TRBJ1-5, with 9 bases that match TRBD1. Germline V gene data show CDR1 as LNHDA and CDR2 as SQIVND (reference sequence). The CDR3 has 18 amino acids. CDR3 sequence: CASCMSLGQGVSNQPQHF. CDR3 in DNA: TGTGCCAGTTGTATGAGTTTGGGACAGGGCGTTAGCAATCAGCCCCAGCATTTT.